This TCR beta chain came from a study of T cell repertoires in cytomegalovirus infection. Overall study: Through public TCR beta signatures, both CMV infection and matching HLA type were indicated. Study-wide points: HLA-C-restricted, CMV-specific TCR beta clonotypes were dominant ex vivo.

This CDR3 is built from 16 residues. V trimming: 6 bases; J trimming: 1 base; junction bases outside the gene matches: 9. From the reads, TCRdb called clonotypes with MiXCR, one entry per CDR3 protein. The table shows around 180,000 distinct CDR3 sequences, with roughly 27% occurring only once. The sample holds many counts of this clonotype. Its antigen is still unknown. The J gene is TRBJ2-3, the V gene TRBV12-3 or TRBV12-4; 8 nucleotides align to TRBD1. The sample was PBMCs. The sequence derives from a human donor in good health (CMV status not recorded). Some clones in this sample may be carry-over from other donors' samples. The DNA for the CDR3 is TGTGCCAGCAGCCCTGGCGGACAGGGAGGCACAGATACGCAGTATTTT. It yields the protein CASSPGGQGGTDTQYF.